The rows below give T cell receptor beta chains drawn from one sample of a study of cytomegalovirus exposure and HLA in healthy donors. The method was immunoSEQ multiplex PCR; TCRdb's version includes in-frame clones alone and lacks a portion of them. The sample lists about 190,000 clones; approximately 81% were seen once. Input material: PBMCs. The receptors stem from a boy between 5 and 17 years old in good health and CMV-seronegative. Both conserved end residues are part of each CDR3. A D gene is named only where the DNA matches it firmly. Size tells how often a clone was seen (once, few, many) or the class of an expanded clone, and some rows leave it out.

D gene,clone size,V gene,J gene,CDR3 DNA,CDR3 protein
NA,NA,TRBV4-1,TRBJ2-5,TGCGCCAGCAGCCAAGCCCCCCCGGAGACCCAGTACTTC,CASSQAPPETQYF
TRBD1,few,TRBV9,TRBJ2-3,TGTGCCAGCAGCGTAGATCCAGGGGGACAGCTAATCGATACGCAGTATTTT,CASSVDPGGQLIDTQYF
NA,NA,TRBV9,TRBJ2-3,TGTGCCAGCAGTGATACCCTTAGCCCCACAGATACGCAGTATTTT,CASSDTLSPTDTQYF
NA,NA,TRBV7-2,TRBJ1-1,TGTGCCAGCAGCTTGATCCTGATTAAGCAGGGTGGGGGGGACACTGAAGCTTTCTTT,CASSLILIKQGGGDTEAFF
NA,NA,TRBV29-1,TRBJ1-1,TGCAGCGTTCAAACAGGCCGTATGAACACTGAAGCTTTCTTT,CSVQTGRMNTEAFF
TRBD2,NA,TRBV28,TRBJ2-7,TGTGCCAGCAGTCGGGCCGTGGGGACTAGCGGGAGGCCCTCCTACGAGCAGTACTTC,CASSRAVGTSGRPSYEQYF
NA,NA,TRBV29-1,TRBJ2-2,TGCAGCGTTGAGGCAGGGGGCGGGGGCGGGGAGCTGTTTTTT,CSVEAGGGGGELFF
TRBD1,NA,TRBV15,TRBJ2-7,TGTGCCACCAGCAGAGGACAGGGTAGGGGCTACGAGCAGTACTTC,CATSRGQGRGYEQYF
NA,NA,TRBV18,TRBJ1-3,TGTGCCAGCTGGGACATTTCGGGAAACACCATATATTTT,CASWDISGNTIYF
TRBD1,NA,TRBV18,TRBJ1-5,TGTGCCAGCTCACCGGGACAGGGGGGGCAGCCCCAGCATTTT,CASSPGQGGQPQHF
TRBD1,few,TRBV6-1,TRBJ2-2,TGTGCCAGCAGTGAAAGACAGGGAAACACCGGGGAGCTGTTTTTT,CASSERQGNTGELFF
TRBD1,once,TRBV15,TRBJ1-1,TGTGCCACCGGAGTGCGGACAGGGGTTGATGAAGCTTTCTTT,CATGVRTGVDEAFF
NA,NA,TRBV4-1,TRBJ2-2,TGCGCCAGCAGCCAAGATGTCGGAGGGTCGCACGGGGAGCTGTTTTTT,CASSQDVGGSHGELFF
NA,NA,TRBV5-6,TRBJ1-5,TGTGCCAGCAGCTCACGCGATCAGCCCCAGCATTTT,CASSSRDQPQHF
TRBD1,once,TRBV9,TRBJ2-3,TGTGCCAGCACCGCCTGGGGACAGCCAAACACAGATACGCAGTATTTT,CASTAWGQPNTDTQYF
NA,NA,TRBV7-2,TRBJ2-1,TGTGCCAGCAGCTACAATCTCTACAATGAGCAGTTCTTC,CASSYNLYNEQFF
TRBD2,NA,TRBV9,TRBJ2-4,TGTGCCAGCAGCGTAGAGGCCTTAGCGGGAGAACCACAGTACTTC,CASSVEALAGEPQYF
NA,NA,TRBV6-6,TRBJ2-7,TGTGCCAGCAGTTACCCCCCACAGGGAGGGGCGTACGAGCAGTACTTC,CASSYPPQGGAYEQYF
TRBD1,NA,TRBV2,TRBJ1-6,TGTGCCAGCAGTGAAGAAAGGGGGGCAGGGGGTCGACATAATTCACCCCTCCACTTT,CASSEERGAGGRHNSPLHF
NA,NA,TRBV19,TRBJ2-1,TGTGCCAGTAGACCCTGGACTCAGAGCTCCTACAATGAGCAGTTCTTC,CASRPWTQSSYNEQFF
TRBD2,NA,TRBV28,TRBJ2-1,TGTGCCAGCATATTTGTAGCGGGAGGTCACAATGAGCAGTTCTTC,CASIFVAGGHNEQFF
TRBD2,once,TRBV30,TRBJ2-1,TGTGCCTGGACCCCCTCGGGTGGACTAGCGGGAGGAATTACCTACAATGAGCAGTTCTTC,CAWTPSGGLAGGITYNEQFF
TRBD1,NA,TRBV5-1,TRBJ1-2,TGCGCCAGCAGCTTGGCCGGTACCGGGACAGGGGGTATCGGGGACTATGGCTACACCTTC,CASSLAGTGTGGIGDYGYTF
TRBD1,few,TRBV23-1,TRBJ2-7,TGCGCCCGGGACAGGGGACAATACGAGCAGTACTTC,CARDRGQYEQYF
TRBD1,NA,TRBV7-2,TRBJ1-1,TGTGCCAGCAGTTACCGGGACAGACATATGAACACTGAAGCTTTCTTT,CASSYRDRHMNTEAFF
TRBD1,NA,TRBV6-6,TRBJ2-1,TGTGCCAGCGGGGGACAGGCGGTGTATGAGCAGTTCTTC,CASGGQAVYEQFF
NA,NA,TRBV7-9,TRBJ1-1,TGTGCCAGCAGCTTATTAAGACAGAAGAACACTGAAGCTTTCTTT,CASSLLRQKNTEAFF
TRBD1,NA,TRBV7-3,TRBJ1-1,TGTGCCAGCAGCTTAAAGACTGGACAGGGGAACACTGAAGCTTTCTTT,CASSLKTGQGNTEAFF
TRBD2,NA,TRBV5-1,TRBJ2-3,TGCGCCAGCAGCTTGGGCTCCGCGGGAGGGGGAGATACGCAGTATTTT,CASSLGSAGGGDTQYF
NA,once,TRBV9,TRBJ1-6,TGTGCCAGCAGCGAGGGGAATTCACCCCTCCACTTT,CASSEGNSPLHF
NA,NA,TRBV5-1,TRBJ1-5,TGCGCCGTGACAGAGGGGGACAAACAGCCCCAGCATTTT,CAVTEGDKQPQHF
TRBD1,NA,TRBV28,TRBJ2-3,TGTGCCAGCAGTTTGGCCCTGACAGGGGATGATACGCAGTATTTT,CASSLALTGDDTQYF
TRBD1,NA,TRBV7-9,TRBJ1-1,TGTGCCAGCAGTCCAAAGGACAGGGGGTTGGACACTGAAGCTTTCTTT,CASSPKDRGLDTEAFF
TRBD1,NA,TRBV6-5,TRBJ1-1,TGTGCCAGCAGTCACTTTGGACAGGCTGAAGCTTTCTTT,CASSHFGQAEAFF
TRBD2,once,TRBV27,TRBJ2-7,TGTGCCAGCAGTTTTGCCCGGGCGGGGGACGAGCAGTACTTC,CASSFARAGDEQYF
NA,NA,TRBV5-5,TRBJ1-2,TGTGCCAGCAGCTTGCCGGGGGGAGGTGGCTACACCTTC,CASSLPGGGGYTF
NA,NA,TRBV7-8,TRBJ2-7,TGTGCCAGCACTCGGGGGGACACCCTGGGCGAGCAGTACTTC,CASTRGDTLGEQYF
TRBD1,NA,TRBV28,TRBJ1-5,TGTGCCAGCAGTACCGCCGACAGGGTGGGTAAGCCCCAGCATTTT,CASSTADRVGKPQHF
NA,NA,TRBV5-5,TRBJ1-2,TGTGCCAGCAGTTCTCCGGGGGGGCCCTATGGCTACACCTTC,CASSSPGGPYGYTF
NA,once,TRBV9,TRBJ2-1,TGTGCCAGCAGCGTAGATGGAGGCAATGAGCAGTTCTTC,CASSVDGGNEQFF
TRBD1,NA,TRBV10-1,TRBJ2-7,TGCGCCAGCAGTTATACAGGGGGCGCGTCCTACGAGCAGTACTTC,CASSYTGGASYEQYF
TRBD2,NA,TRBV5-6,TRBJ2-3,TGTGCCAGCAGCGTGGGACTATTGGCAATCACGCATACGCAGTATTTT,CASSVGLLAITHTQYF
TRBD2,NA,TRBV5-1,TRBJ2-2,TGCGCCAGCAGCCCCATAGCGGGGGCGAGCACCGGGGAGCTGTTTTTT,CASSPIAGASTGELFF
TRBD1,NA,TRBV7-2,TRBJ1-5,TGTGCCAGCAGCTTAGAAGGGACAGGGTTGGAACAGCCCCAGCATTTT,CASSLEGTGLEQPQHF
TRBD1,NA,TRBV30,TRBJ1-1,TGTGCCTGGAGTACATCAGACAGGGGGCTCTACACTGAAGCTTTCTTT,CAWSTSDRGLYTEAFF
TRBD2,NA,TRBV30,TRBJ2-1,TGTGCCTGGAGTGTAAAGGTAGCGGGAGGGACTGGCTACAATGAGCAGTTCTTC,CAWSVKVAGGTGYNEQFF
NA,NA,TRBV27,TRBJ2-2,TGTGCCAGCAGTTTACGACAGGCGAGCACCGGGGAGCTGTTTTTT,CASSLRQASTGELFF
NA,NA,TRBV19,TRBJ1-5,TGTGCCAGTAGTGTCCAGGGACTTCAGCCCCAGCATTTT,CASSVQGLQPQHF
NA,NA,TRBV7-9,TRBJ2-5,TGTGCCAGCAGCTTAGCATCAGGGTTTGAGACCCAGTACTTC,CASSLASGFETQYF
NA,NA,TRBV19,TRBJ2-3,TGTGCCAGTACTTCACAGATCTTAAGCACAGATACGCAGTATTTT,CASTSQILSTDTQYF
NA,NA,TRBV13,TRBJ2-7,TGTGCCAGCAGCCCCCCCCGGGACAAGCTGAACGAGCAGTACTTC,CASSPPRDKLNEQYF